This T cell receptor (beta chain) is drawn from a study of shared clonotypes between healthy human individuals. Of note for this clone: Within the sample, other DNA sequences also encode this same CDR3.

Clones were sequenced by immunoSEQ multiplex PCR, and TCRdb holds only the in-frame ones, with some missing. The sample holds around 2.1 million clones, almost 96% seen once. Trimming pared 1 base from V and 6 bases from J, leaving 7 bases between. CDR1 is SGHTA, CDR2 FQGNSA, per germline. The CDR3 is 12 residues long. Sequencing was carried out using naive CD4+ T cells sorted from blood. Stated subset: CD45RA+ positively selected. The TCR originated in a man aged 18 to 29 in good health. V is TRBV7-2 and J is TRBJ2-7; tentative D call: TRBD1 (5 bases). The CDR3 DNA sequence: TGTGCCAGCAGCTTAGGCAGGGCCGAGCAGTACTTC. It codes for CASSLGRAEQYF.